This TCR beta chain was recorded in a study of blood T cell repertoires in COVID-19 (dated by TCRdb to 2019 to 2021). Broadly, across the study: The collaborator samples originated in the United States, Italy and Spain and spanned the acute and convalescent phases of COVID-19. Deeply sampled blood TCRbeta repertoires from subjects exposed to, actively infected with, or recovered from COVID-19 were included in the dataset. The samples were drawn from two sources: the first 160 participants of the ongoing ImmuneRACE study, and 1,000 to 1,500 subjects contributed by 6 global collaborators. Where available, HLA class I and class II types were taken from metadata supplied by the sample provider and were not determined by assay-based typing. Nearly every sample came with metadata listing a de-identified subject ID, COVID-19 status, age in years and sex. The repertoires were made available in a free public database intended to serve as a resource for research on the immune response to SARS-CoV-2. The prospective study material was composed of cDNA or gDNA derived from T cells, B-cell-depleted T cells, or PBMCs. What the authors observed across the whole study: The quantity of clinical and demographic metadata differed by source and by participant and was supplied without curation.

Between the V and J ends, shortened by 2 bases and 7 bases respectively, the junction contains 15 bases. Including the terminal cysteine and phenylalanine, the CDR3 comprises 14 residues. Kept here is only the CDR3 DNA, which spans 42 bases and is read in frame from base 1. Sequences SEHNR (CDR1) and FQNEAQ (CDR2) are obtained from the germline V gene (reference sequence). A second Seattle source provided samples from volunteer blood donors who had recovered from COVID-19. The collaborating institutions used their own protocols to collect whole blood in K2EDTA tubes. Collaborator samples were shipped for TCRbeta analysis as frozen whole blood, isolated PBMCs, or DNA extracted from either sample type. This clone has just one count. The specificity of this receptor is unknown. No base-level quality is on record; no much larger clone is a single base apart. TCRbeta CDR3 regions were amplified from genomic DNA by means of the immunoSEQ Assay, a bias-controlled multiplex PCR. Turning to the authors' computational methods: Nucleated cell counts per sample were estimated from amplification of reference gene primers within the assay. To quantify the absolute abundance of each unique TCRbeta CDR3 rearrangement, sequence reads were collapsed and filtered. For each sample, productive Simpson clonality was calculated as the square root of Simpson's diversity index over productive rearrangements. Not all clones reach the TCRdb copy of this immuneACCESS table, which keeps in-frame sequences only. Checked studies attribute under half of the gap to unresolved V genes and leave the rest unexplained. V and J calls and clone size are as listed in that table; D and trimming were resolved from the DNA. In all, the sample holds under 250,000 clones, and around nine tenths of those were seen once. The ten largest clonotypes hold 1.5% to 2% of the sample.

This sequence originates from a woman aged 60-75 years who had recovered from COVID-19. The chain joins TRBV7-9 to TRBJ2-7; a tentative D match to TRBD1 spans 6 bases. The specimen sequenced was peripheral blood. The bases are TGTGCCAGCAGCTTATTGTCAGGGGATTGGGAGCAGTACTTC. Translation gives CASSLLSGDWEQYF.